The rows below give T cell receptor beta chains drawn from one sample of a study of blood T cells in healthy people across ages. MiXCR, applied by TCRdb to the 5' RACE reads, yields one record per CDR3 protein. Of roughly 730,000 distinct CDR3 sequences in the sample, roughly three fifths were seen once. What was sequenced was blood. These receptors all stem from a man aged 40-49 years in good health. Both conserved end residues are part of each CDR3. The D gene is left open where the match is weak. Size tells how often a clone was seen (once, few, many) or the class of an expanded clone, and some rows leave it out.

D | J | V | size | length | CDR3 | DNA
- | TRBJ2-5 | TRBV5-1 | once | 14 | CASSFPAGRETQYF | TGCGCCAGCAGCTTCCCGGCAGGGCGAGAGACCCAGTACTTC
- | TRBJ2-7 | TRBV21-1 | - | 9 | CASSNEQYF | TGTGCCAGCAGCAATGAGCAGTACTTC
TRBD1 | TRBJ2-7 | TRBV9 | - | 14 | CASSVGTENYEQYF | TGTGCCAGCAGCGTCGGGACAGAGAACTACGAGCAGTACTTC
- | TRBJ2-5 | TRBV4-1 | few | 14 | CASSQDTAWETQYF | TGCGCCAGCAGCCAAGATACAGCATGGGAGACCCAGTACTTC
- | TRBJ2-1 | TRBV5-1 | - | 15 | CASKELEYKGNEQFF | TGCGCCAGCAAGGAGTTGGAATACAAAGGCAATGAGCAGTTCTTC
TRBD1 | TRBJ2-1 | TRBV20-1 | once | 16 | CSARERTGQGIYEQFF | TGCAGTGCTAGAGAGAGAACGGGACAGGGGATTTATGAGCAGTTCTTC
TRBD2 | TRBJ2-3 | TRBV12-3/TRBV12-4 | - | 18 | CASSLDVELAGKTDTQYF | TGTGCCAGCAGTTTAGACGTAGAGCTAGCGGGGAAAACAGATACGCAGTATTTT
- | TRBJ1-2 | TRBV9 | few | 13 | CASSEADDYGYTF | TGTGCCAGCAGCGAGGCAGATGACTATGGCTACACCTTC
TRBD2 | TRBJ2-7 | TRBV7-2 | - | 11 | CASSSGGLQYF | TGTGCCAGCAGCTCGGGGGGATTGCAGTACTTC
- | TRBJ2-3 | TRBV15 | - | 14 | CATSRDGVLDTQYF | TGTGCCACCAGCAGAGACGGGGTGCTAGATACGCAGTATTTT
TRBD1 | TRBJ1-2 | TRBV28 | - | 14 | CASSLDRRWYGYTF | TGTGCCAGCAGTTTGGACAGGCGATGGTATGGCTACACCTTC
- | TRBJ2-3 | TRBV7-6 | few | 21 | CASRQERKAGDTSSSTDTQYF | TGTGCCAGCAGACAAGAAAGGAAGGCGGGGGACACTAGTTCTAGCACAGATACGCAGTATTTT
- | TRBJ1-2 | TRBV20-1 | - | 12 | CNTDVARYGYTF | TGCAATACCGACGTGGCTCGCTATGGCTACACCTTC
TRBD2 | TRBJ2-7 | TRBV20-1 | - | 18 | CSAKDGRRVAGVNNEQYF | TGCAGTGCCAAGGACGGGCGGAGGGTAGCGGGAGTAAATAACGAGCAGTACTTC
TRBD2 | TRBJ2-5 | TRBV11-2 | - | 18 | CASSLETSSGEIQETQYF | TGTGCCAGCAGCTTAGAGACCTCCAGCGGGGAGATACAAGAGACCCAGTACTTC
- | TRBJ1-1 | TRBV5-5 | - | 15 | CASSPGAGTTTEAFF | TGTGCCAGCAGCCCGGGAGCCGGGACAACCACTGAAGCTTTCTTT
- | TRBJ2-1 | TRBV20-1 | once | 14 | CSASESGARNEQFF | TGCAGTGCTAGTGAGTCAGGGGCTCGCAATGAGCAGTTCTTC
- | TRBJ1-6 | TRBV27 | - | 17 | CASSLHYARDYNSPLHF | TGTGCCAGCAGTTTACACTACGCCCGTGACTATAATTCACCCCTCCACTTT
- | TRBJ1-5 | TRBV28 | - | 16 | CASSFTRGQSNQPQHF | TGTGCCAGCAGTTTTACCAGAGGGCAAAGCAATCAGCCCCAGCATTTT
- | TRBJ2-5 | TRBV10-3 | - | 16 | CAISVLLGRVQETQYF | TGTGCCATCAGCGTACTTCTGGGCAGAGTCCAAGAGACCCAGTACTTC
TRBD1 | TRBJ2-4 | TRBV4-1 | - | 18 | CASSQAPGTGVAKNIQYF | TGCGCCAGCAGCCAGGCCCCCGGGACAGGGGTGGCCAAAAACATTCAGTACTTC
TRBD1 | TRBJ1-4 | TRBV25-1 | - | 15 | CASSEWGQGNEKLFF | TGTGCCAGCAGTGAATGGGGACAGGGTAATGAAAAACTGTTTTTT
- | TRBJ1-2 | TRBV4-1 | - | 14 | CASSYRDNAYGYTF | TGCGCCAGCAGCTACCGGGACAACGCGTATGGCTACACCTTC
TRBD2 | TRBJ2-3 | TRBV5-1 | - | 18 | CASSFLNRLAASTDTQYF | TGCGCCAGCAGCTTTCTAAACAGACTAGCGGCTAGCACAGATACGCAGTATTTT
- | TRBJ2-1 | TRBV9 | few | 13 | CASSSARSNEQFF | TGTGCCAGCAGCTCAGCGAGATCTAATGAGCAGTTCTTC
TRBD2 | TRBJ2-3 | TRBV18 | - | 15 | CASSPLAGDTDTQYF | TGTGCCAGCTCACCACTAGCGGGAGATACAGATACGCAGTATTTT
TRBD2 | TRBJ2-1 | TRBV12-3/TRBV12-4 | - | 17 | CASSLWSGTSGNNEQFF | TGTGCCAGCAGTTTATGGTCGGGGACTAGCGGGAACAATGAGCAGTTCTTC
- | TRBJ1-1 | TRBV7-2 | - | 14 | CASSSTLGAFEAFF | TGTGCCAGCAGCTCTACTCTCGGAGCATTTGAAGCTTTCTTT
- | TRBJ2-3 | TRBV7-3 | - | 15 | CASSSQRTGTDTQYF | TGTGCCAGCAGCTCCCAAAGGACAGGCACAGATACGCAGTATTTT
- | TRBJ2-5 | TRBV27 | - | 14 | CASSNQGLGETQYF | TGTGCCAGCAGTAATCAGGGGCTCGGGGAGACCCAGTACTTC
- | TRBJ1-2 | TRBV7-6 | - | 13 | CASSRTPNYGYTF | TGTGCCAGCAGCAGGACACCGAACTATGGCTACACCTTC
TRBD1 | TRBJ1-5 | TRBV27 | - | 14 | CASRQTGKNQPQHF | TGTGCCAGCAGACAGACAGGGAAAAATCAGCCCCAGCATTTT
- | TRBJ2-7 | TRBV2 | many | 14 | CASIGQLHSYEQYF | TGTGCCAGCATTGGGCAGCTTCATTCCTACGAGCAGTACTTC
TRBD1 | TRBJ2-6 | TRBV28 | - | 19 | CASSPPPWGTGTGANVLTF | TGTGCCAGCAGTCCTCCCCCCTGGGGGACAGGGACCGGGGCCAACGTCCTGACTTTC
TRBD2 | TRBJ2-1 | TRBV20-1 | - | 14 | CSARALADYNEQFF | TGCAGTGCTAGAGCTCTAGCGGACTACAATGAGCAGTTCTTC
- | TRBJ2-5 | TRBV11-3 | - | 16 | CASSPGTGIPGETQYF | TGTGCCAGCAGCCCTGGGACGGGAATTCCAGGAGAGACCCAGTACTTC
- | TRBJ2-3 | TRBV25-1 | - | 13 | CAGSEWDEDTQYF | TGTGCCGGCAGTGAATGGGACGAAGATACGCAGTATTTT
- | TRBJ2-3 | TRBV5-1 | many | 14 | CASSLRSNTDTQYF | TGCGCCAGCAGCTTGAGGTCCAACACAGATACGCAGTATTTT
TRBD1 | TRBJ1-6 | TRBV20-1 | - | 16 | CSARGAAGTGASPLHF | TGCAGTGCTAGAGGGGCGGCCGGGACAGGGGCGTCACCCCTCCACTTT
TRBD2 | TRBJ2-5 | TRBV6-1 | few | 17 | CASSDTILAGPWETQYF | TGTGCCAGCAGTGATACGATTCTAGCGGGACCTTGGGAGACCCAGTACTTC
- | TRBJ1-2 | TRBV7-2 | - | 13 | CASSLAVQGDYTF | TGTGCCAGCAGCTTAGCGGTACAGGGCGACTACACCTTC
TRBD1 | TRBJ2-4 | TRBV4-1 | - | 15 | CASSWTGLETNIQYF | TGCGCCAGCAGCTGGACAGGGCTCGAAACGAACATTCAGTACTTC
- | TRBJ2-3 | TRBV7-3 | - | 14 | CASSLTAGADTQYF | TGTGCCAGCAGCTTAACGGCAGGGGCAGATACGCAGTATTTT
- | TRBJ2-6 | TRBV7-6 | - | 16 | CASSQVLGTGANVLTF | TGTGCCAGCAGCCAAGTCCTAGGAACTGGGGCCAACGTCCTGACTTTC
TRBD2 | TRBJ2-1 | TRBV14 | once | 16 | CASSQLGRAPHNEQFF | TGTGCCAGCAGCCAACTTGGGAGGGCCCCTCACAATGAGCAGTTCTTC
TRBD1 | TRBJ1-4 | TRBV18 | - | 14 | CASSQGADNEKLFF | TGTGCCAGCTCACAGGGGGCGGACAATGAAAAACTGTTTTTT
TRBD1 | TRBJ2-7 | TRBV15 | - | 16 | CATSRDKQGAFNEQYF | TGTGCCACCAGCAGGGACAAGCAGGGGGCGTTTAATGAGCAGTACTTC
TRBD2 | TRBJ2-1 | TRBV12-3/TRBV12-4 | - | 15 | CASSRTSGGVNEQFF | TGTGCCAGCAGTCGGACTAGCGGGGGGGTCAATGAGCAGTTCTTC
- | TRBJ2-7 | TRBV9 | - | 15 | CASSPDGNPYDEQYF | TGTGCCAGCAGCCCGGACGGGAATCCATACGATGAGCAGTACTTC
TRBD2 | TRBJ2-5 | TRBV12-3/TRBV12-4 | - | 16 | CASRLAGGLVQETQYF | TGTGCCAGCAGGCTAGCGGGGGGGCTGGTTCAAGAGACCCAGTACTTC
- | TRBJ1-4 | TRBV20-1 | few | 12 | CSAGSGPEKLFF | TGCAGTGCTGGCTCGGGACCTGAAAAACTGTTTTTT
- | TRBJ2-4 | TRBV11-3 | few | 12 | CASSLWENIQYF | TGTGCCAGCAGCCTCTGGGAGAACATTCAGTACTTC
TRBD2 | TRBJ2-5 | TRBV11-1 | - | 16 | CASSLPGLAGEETQYF | TGTGCCAGCAGCTTACCCGGACTAGCGGGAGAGGAGACCCAGTACTTC
TRBD2 | TRBJ2-5 | TRBV10-3 | - | 14 | CATQSKAGVETQYF | TGTGCCACCCAAAGCAAAGCGGGGGTAGAGACCCAGTACTTC
- | TRBJ1-1 | TRBV10-3 | - | 14 | CAISDRGGRLEAFF | TGTGCCATCAGTGACCGGGGTGGCCGCTTAGAAGCTTTCTTT
TRBD1 | TRBJ1-5 | TRBV2 | - | 16 | CASSEGTGRGNQPQHF | TGTGCCAGCAGCGAAGGGACAGGTCGGGGCAATCAGCCCCAGCATTTT
- | TRBJ2-4 | TRBV7-9 | - | 14 | CASSSRDLKNIQYF | TGTGCCAGCAGTTCCCGGGATTTAAAAAACATTCAGTACTTC
- | TRBJ2-5 | TRBV9 | - | 15 | CASSARRGLGETQYF | TGTGCCAGCAGCGCCCGGAGAGGGCTGGGAGAGACCCAGTACTTC
- | TRBJ1-6 | TRBV20-1 | - | 16 | CSAQAGVLGGNSPLHF | TGCAGTGCACAAGCAGGGGTTCTGGGAGGAAATTCACCCCTCCACTTT
- | TRBJ2-7 | TRBV6-1 | - | 13 | CASSRGRDYEQYF | TGTGCCAGCAGTAGGGGACGGGACTACGAGCAGTACTTC